Below are 26 T cell receptor beta chains sequenced from a single sample in a study of regulatory T cells in long-lasting Graves disease. The time point: newly diagnosed GD, antithyroid drugs for less than 3 months. RNA extracted from PBMCs served as the sequencing template. Researchers made TCR beta libraries by using iRepertoire HTBI primers and running Arm-PCR on CDR3 regions. TCRdb re-called the multiplex PCR reads through MiXCR, storing one row per CDR3 protein. The sample consists of about 460,000 distinct CDR3 sequences, less than 15% of them appearing once. The sample also formed part of further work on T cells in Graves' hyperthyroidism and ophthalmopathy.

The sequenced sample was peripheral blood mononuclear cells (PBMCs), obtained at new diagnosis, from a patient treated with antithyroid drugs. The receptors were gathered from a woman between 50 and 59 years old with Graves disease.

The chain recombines TRBV27 with TRBJ2-7; 8 bases are a match to TRBD2. V lost 6 bases, J lost 0 bases, and 19 bases stayed unmatched. Germline values: CDR1 MNHEY, CDR2 SMNVEV (reference sequence). CDR3 length: 19 amino acids. The CDR3 bases are TGTGCCAGCAGCCCATTAATCATCCGGGGGAGCGGGAGCTCCTACGAGCAGTACTTC. This sequence encodes CASSPLIIRGSGSSYEQYF.

This clonotype was seen just once. The rearrangement joins TRBV19 to TRBJ1-1; D is undetermined. The CDR3 length is 16 residues. Germline values: CDR1 LNHDA, CDR2 SQIVND (reference sequence). V was pared by 5 bases and J by 0 bases, with 16 bases between. DNA for the CDR3: TGTGCCAGTAGTCCCCTCCACCAACGGCTGAACACTGAAGCTTTCTTT. Its translation: CASSPLHQRLNTEAFF.

This clonotype was seen ten or more times. The CDR3 region is CASSWGQGRADTQYF. CDR3 DNA: TGCGCCAGCAGCTGGGGACAGGGGCGAGCAGATACGCAGTATTTT. V is TRBV5-1 and J is TRBJ2-3; 10 bases agree with TRBD1. From germline, CDR1 is SGHRS and CDR2 YFSETQ. Losses at the gene ends were 3 bases for V and 4 bases for J; bases not matched to a gene: 5. CDR3 length: 15 residues.

The table lists this clonotype with many counts. The V gene is TRBV7-9, the J gene TRBJ2-5, with D perhaps matching TRBD2 (6 bases). The ends were cut back, 3 bases at V and 3 bases at J, with 8 bases in the middle. Per the germline V gene, CDR1 is SEHNR and CDR2 is FQNEAQ (reference sequence). This CDR3 is built from 13 residues. CDR3 DNA: TGTGCCAGCAGCTTTTGGGGGGAAGAGACCCAGTACTTC. It codes for CASSFWGEETQYF.

There are a few counts of this clonotype. The rearrangement uses TRBV24-1 and TRBJ2-7, with D possibly being TRBD2 (6 bases). The V end lost 2 bases, the J end lost 4 bases, and 14 bases lay between the germline ends. The CDR3 loop spans 15 amino acids. The V gene's germline CDR1 is KGHDR and CDR2 SFDVKD. CDR3 sequence: CATSDSAWGRYEQYF. The CDR3 bases are TGTGCCACCAGTGATTCTGCATGGGGGAGGTACGAGCAGTACTTC.

This clonotype occurred many times. The chain employs TRBV11-2 and TRBJ2-1; perhaps TRBD2 as D (5 bases). CDR3 length: 15 residues. Germline V gives CDR1 SGHAT, CDR2 FQNNGV. Deletions cut 0 bases from V and 3 bases from J, with 9 bases between. The CDR3 DNA reads TGTGCCAGCAGCTTAGATCCCGGGGACTACAATGAGCAGTTCTTC. Translating it yields CASSLDPGDYNEQFF.

This clonotype was found a few times. The chain has TRBV5-1 and TRBJ2-6; TRBD2 is a possible D gene (6 bases). V was clipped by 9 bases and J by 1 base, with 29 bases between them. CDR3 length equals 20 residues. CDR1 SGHRS and CDR2 YFSETQ come from the germline V gene. This chain's CDR3 is CATSPAGPEAETSGANVLTF. The CDR3 nucleotides are TGCGCCACCTCCCCCGCGGGGCCAGAGGCCGAAACTTCTGGGGCCAACGTCCTGACTTTC.

This clonotype has ten or more counts. This sequence joins TRBV6-2 or TRBV6-3 and TRBJ2-1; TRBD2 aligns across 11 bases. With 2 bases clipped from V and 12 bases from J, the junction kept 9 bases outside the gene matches. Germline V CDR1 and CDR2: MNHEY, SVGEGT. The CDR3 consists of 15 residues. This CDR3 reads CASSYTLAGVFGQFF. CDR3 DNA: TGTGCCAGCAGTTACACACTAGCGGGGGTCTTTGGGCAGTTCTTC.

This clonotype was observed many times. The chain is built from TRBV13 and TRBJ2-4; 7 bases fit TRBD2. This CDR3 region has 17 residues. The V segment lost 4 bases and the J segment 0 bases; nucleotides outside the gene matches: 9. Germline V lookup: CDR1 PRHDT, CDR2 FYEKMQ (reference sequence). The CDR3 here is CASSSRLAQLAKNIQYF. The CDR3 nucleotides read TGTGCCAGCAGCTCTCGACTAGCTCAACTAGCCAAAAACATTCAGTACTTC.

This clonotype was counted only a few times. At one boundary the junction diverges from the germline segment, which might be a read error. The J gene is TRBJ2-3, the V gene TRBV7-9, with D unresolved. The CDR3 contains 11 residues. Germline CDR1 SEHNR, CDR2 FQNEAQ (reference sequence). Here the CDR3 DNA reads TGTGCCAGCTTGATTTCGGATACGCAATATTTT. Protein product: CASLISDTQYF.

As concerns this clonotype: A single base separates this from a much larger clone, so it may be a read error. The chain carries TRBV2 and TRBJ2-7; weak D call: TRBD1 (6 bases). Germline V gene data show CDR1 as SNHLY and CDR2 as FYNNEI. The CDR3 is made up of 13 amino acids. The CDR3 reads CTSSSTGLYEQYF. The DNA of the CDR3 is TGTACCAGCAGCAGCACAGGGTTATACGAGCAGTACTTC.

This chain connects TRBV18 to TRBJ2-7; TRBD2 agrees at 15 bases. Germline-derived CDR1 and CDR2 are KGHSH and LQKENI. V shed 5 bases and J 4 bases; nucleotides not matched to a gene: 12. The CDR3 is 18 amino acids. CDR3 in amino acids: CASSSRTSGRAGSYEQYF. CDR3 DNA: TGTGCCAGCTCATCACGGACTAGCGGGAGGGCCGGTTCTTACGAGCAGTACTTC.

The table lists this clonotype with a few counts. The chain is built from TRBV29-1 and TRBJ2-7, with D uncertain. This CDR3 is built from 12 residues. The ends were cut back, 6 bases at V and 4 bases at J, with 13 bases in the middle. The germline gives CDR1 SQVTM, CDR2 ANQGSEA. The CDR3 DNA reads as TGCAGCGTCCTTCTAGGCCCTTACGAGCAGTACTTC. It yields the protein CSVLLGPYEQYF.

This chain connects TRBV19 to TRBJ2-7, with 8 positions matching TRBD1. Germline V gene sequence: CDR1 LNHDA, CDR2 SQIVND (reference sequence). The CDR3 sequence is 15 residues long. V dropped 7 bases and J dropped 0; count of bases not matched to a gene: 8. The CDR3 reads CASTLGTGSSYEQYF. CDR3 in DNA: TGTGCCAGTACGCTCGGGACAGGAAGCTCCTACGAGCAGTACTTC. Complete variable domain (other parts from reference TRBV19 and TRBJ2-7): DGGITQSPKYLFRKEGQNVTLSCEQNLNHDAMYWYRQDPGQGLRLIYYSQIVNDFQKGDIAEGYSVSREKKESFPLTVTSAQKNPTAFYLCASTLGTGSSYEQYFGPGTRLTVT.

This clonotype was observed many times. The chain recombines TRBV6-5 with TRBJ2-2, with D unclear. Germline V CDR1 and CDR2: MNHEY, SVGAGI. This CDR3 is built from 15 residues. Trimming took off 0 bases at V and 4 bases at J, with 9 bases between the two ends. CDR3 DNA: TGTGCCAGCAGTTACTCCTATGGCGGCACCGGGGAGCTGTTTTTT. It specifies CASSYSYGGTGELFF.

This clonotype was picked up a small number of times. The J gene is TRBJ2-2, the V gene TRBV18; the D is unclear. The V gene's germline CDR1 is KGHSH and CDR2 LQKENI. This CDR3 has 13 amino acids. V lost 4 bases to trimming and J lost 6 bases, with 9 bases between them. For the CDR3, the DNA is TGTGCCAGCTCACTCAGAGGACCCGGGGAGCTGTTTTTT. Translated: CASSLRGPGELFF.

This clonotype was detected ten times or more. The V call is TRBV29-1, the J call TRBJ2-7, with D tentatively TRBD2 (5 bases). The CDR3 sequence is 14 residues long. Per germline, CDR1 SQVTM and CDR2 ANQGSEA. V was trimmed by 1 base and J by 0 bases, leaving 10 bases between them. The DNA of the CDR3 is TGCAGCGTTGAAGGGAGCGGTGGCTCCTACGAGCAGTACTTC. It is translated as CSVEGSGGSYEQYF.

This clonotype was recorded many times. The rearrangement joins TRBV6-2 or TRBV6-3 to TRBJ2-1; 14 bases agree with TRBD2. This CDR3 has 17 residues. The trim removed 4 bases at V and 8 bases at J, leaving 10 bases unmatched. The germline CDR1 and CDR2 sequences are MNHEY and SVGEGT. The chain's CDR3 is CASSSNLGTSGRDEQFF. The CDR3, as DNA: TGTGCCAGCAGTTCGAACCTCGGGACTAGCGGGAGAGATGAGCAGTTCTTC.

The J gene is TRBJ1-1, the V gene TRBV7-9; D gene unclear. Deletions cut 4 bases from V and 7 bases from J, with 22 bases between. The length of the CDR3 is 16 residues. Germline loops: CDR1 SEHNR, CDR2 FQNEAQ (reference sequence). This CDR3 is CASSSVFLGAGDEAFF. The CDR3 nucleotides read TGTGCCAGCAGCTCAGTTTTTCTCGGTGCTGGGGATGAAGCTTTCTTT. Supplemented by reference TRBV7-9 and TRBJ1-1, the full variable domain reads DTGVSQNPRHKITKRGQNVTFRCDPISEHNRLYWYRQTLGQGPEFLTYFQNEAQLEKSRLLSDRFSAERPKGSFSTLEIQRTEQGDSAMYLCASSSVFLGAGDEAFFGQGTRLTVV.

This clonotype was counted ten times or more. The V gene is TRBV6-5, the J gene TRBJ1-5, with unresolved D. CDR3 length: 14 amino acids. V dropped 2 bases and J dropped 2 bases, with 7 bases sitting between them. The germline V gene encodes CDR1 MNHEY and CDR2 SVGAGI. CDR3 protein: CASSYIGGNQPQHF. DNA for the CDR3: TGTGCCAGCAGTTACATTGGGGGCAATCAGCCCCAGCATTTT.

This clonotype came up a few times. This sequence joins TRBV9 and TRBJ2-3; 7 positions agree with TRBD1. This CDR3 spans 16 amino acids. V lost 4 bases and J lost 2; bases outside the gene matches: 10. Looked up from germline, CDR1 is SGDLS and CDR2 is YYNGEE. CDR3 coding DNA: TGTGCCAGCAGCATTACAGGACAGGAGTTCACAGATACGCAGTATTTT. This codes for CASSITGQEFTDTQYF.

J is TRBJ2-6 and V is TRBV28; the match to TRBD1 covers 8 bases. V lost 3 bases to trimming and J lost 0 bases; unmatched junction nucleotides: 1. The CDR3 totals 16 residues. Germline values: CDR1 MDHEN, CDR2 SYDVKM. The DNA of the CDR3 is TGTGCCAGCAGTTTCACAGGGGGCTCTGGGGCCAACGTCCTGACTTTC. Translating gives CASSFTGGSGANVLTF.

The chain employs TRBV9 and TRBJ2-1; tentative D call: TRBD2 (5 bases). Looked up from germline, CDR1 is SGDLS and CDR2 is YYNGEE. With 0 bases removed from V and 7 bases from J, the gap between germline ends came to 14 bases. CDR3 length: 15 residues. In nucleotides, the CDR3 is TGTGCCAGCAGCGTAGGATCCGGGATCGGAAATGAGCAGTTCTTC. Amino acids: CASSVGSGIGNEQFF.

Many counts were recorded for this clonotype. The rearrangement joins TRBV28 to TRBJ1-5; D call uncertain. V was shortened by 6 bases and J by 3 bases, with 18 bases between the two germline ends. Germline V lookup: CDR1 MDHEN, CDR2 SYDVKM. The CDR3 runs to 16 residues. The CDR3 bases are TGTGCCAGCAGCCGAGGCGGGTTGGCTAACAATCAGCCCCAGCATTTT. Protein product: CASSRGGLANNQPQHF.

This clonotype has a count of ten or more. V usage is TRBV27 and J usage is TRBJ2-3, with a tentative D call TRBD2 (6 bases). CDR1 is MNHEY, CDR2 SMNVEV, per germline (reference sequence). V lost 8 bases and J lost 0, with 24 bases in between. The CDR3 runs to 18 residues. The chain's CDR3 is CASYSSASPGASTDTQYF. The DNA of the CDR3 is TGTGCCAGCTATTCTAGCGCGAGCCCGGGCGCTAGCACAGATACGCAGTATTTT.

Remarks on this clonotype: With a much larger clone just one base away, this may be a read error. V gene TRBV6-4 combines with J gene TRBJ2-2, with D perhaps matching TRBD1 (6 bases). The germline V gene has CDR1 MRHNA and CDR2 SNTAGT. The CDR3 loop spans 14 amino acids. V lost 5 bases, J lost 4 bases, and 11 bases lay in between. CDR3 region: CASSYSRGTGELFF. CDR3 nucleotide sequence: TGTGCCAGCAGTTACAGCAGGGGCACCGGGGAGCTGTTTTTT.